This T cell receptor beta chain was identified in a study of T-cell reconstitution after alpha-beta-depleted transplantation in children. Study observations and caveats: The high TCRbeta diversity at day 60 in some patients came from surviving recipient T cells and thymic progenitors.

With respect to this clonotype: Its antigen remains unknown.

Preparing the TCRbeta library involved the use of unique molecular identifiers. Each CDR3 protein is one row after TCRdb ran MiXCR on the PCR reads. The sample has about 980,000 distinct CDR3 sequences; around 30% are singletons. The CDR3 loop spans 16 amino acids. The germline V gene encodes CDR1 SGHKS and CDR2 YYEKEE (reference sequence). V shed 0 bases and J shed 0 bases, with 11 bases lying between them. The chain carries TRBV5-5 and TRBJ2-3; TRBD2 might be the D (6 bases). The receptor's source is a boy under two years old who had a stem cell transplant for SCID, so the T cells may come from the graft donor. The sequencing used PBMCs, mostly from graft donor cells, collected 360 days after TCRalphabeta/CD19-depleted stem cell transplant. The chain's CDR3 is CASSLAAGRSTDTQYF. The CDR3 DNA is TGTGCCAGCAGCTTGGCAGCGGGCCGTAGCACAGATACGCAGTATTTT.